The clone carrying this T cell receptor beta chain was picked up a small number of times. Its specificity is not known. This entry is derived from a study of OX40 agonist ivuxolimab in advanced cancers. Broader study findings: CD4+ and CD8+ T cells in blood underwent clonal expansion by week 6 at 0.1 to 3.0 mg/kg.

The germline gives CDR1 SGHAT, CDR2 FQNNGV. This CDR3 has 11 amino acids. Trimming removed 0 bases at V and 6 bases at J, with 0 bases between. Here immunoSEQ multiplex PCR was the method, and the copy in TCRdb shows in-frame clones only, minus some. The data show under 90,000 clones, with roughly 85% seen just once and 2.2% held by the top ten. The specimen was CD4+ or CD8+ T cells sorted from blood, collected in a trial of the OX40 agonist ivuxolimab. The chain employs TRBV11-2 and TRBJ1-3; the D is unclear. This receptor was identified in an adult with an advanced solid tumor such as melanoma, head and neck, liver or kidney cancer. CDR3 in amino acids: CASSLENTIYF. The CDR3 DNA reads TGTGCCAGCAGCTTAGAAAACACCATATATTTT.